These 27 T cell receptor beta chains were all obtained from the same sample, sequenced in a study of T cell clonotyping in hematopoietic cell transplantation. The table came from immunoSEQ multiplex PCR; TCRdb's copy has only in-frame clones and leaves some out. Altogether a few thousand clones are present, 90% to 95% being singletons, with the ten largest covering under 4.5%. The material sequenced was peripheral blood mononuclear cells. The receptors were gathered from a man aged 50 to 60 in good health. Some clones in this sample may be carry-over from other donors' samples.

This clone appeared a single time. The rearrangement joins TRBV27 to TRBJ1-1; D is possibly TRBD1 (5 bases). There are 15 residues in the CDR3. Germline CDR1 is MNHEY and CDR2 is SMNVEV (reference sequence). V lost 0 bases, J lost 7 bases, and 15 bases lay in between. CDR3 coding DNA: TGTGCCAGCAGTTTATCGATCCAGGGAATCGGTGAAGCTTTCTTT. It codes for CASSLSIQGIGEAFF.

The J gene is TRBJ2-3, the V gene TRBV5-5; 7 bases align to TRBD1. The CDR3 loop spans 16 amino acids. CDR1 and CDR2 (germline): SGHKS, YYEKEE (reference sequence). V lost 0 bases, J lost 0 bases, and 4 bases stayed unmatched. The DNA for the CDR3 is TGTGCCAGCAGCTTGGACAGGGGCGGGAGCACAGATACGCAGTATTTT. Translated, it gives CASSLDRGGSTDTQYF. The full variable domain, its missing parts supplied by reference TRBV5-5 and TRBJ2-3, is DAGVTQSPTHLIKTRGQQVTLRCSPISGHKSVSWYQQVLGQGPQFIFQYYEKEERGRGNFPDRFSARQFPNYSSELNVNALLLGDSALYLCASSLDRGGSTDTQYFGPGTRLTVL.

This clone was recorded once. V is TRBV30 and J is TRBJ2-2, with D unclear. V was shortened by 1 base and J by 1 base, with 10 bases between the two germline ends. Germline assignment: CDR1 GTSNPN and CDR2 SVGIG (reference sequence). The CDR3 extends over 15 amino acids. Here the CDR3 reads CAWSGLTVNTGELFF. The DNA of the CDR3 is TGTGCCTGGAGTGGATTGACGGTGAACACCGGGGAGCTGTTTTTT.

The chain joins TRBV18 to TRBJ2-5, with D possibly TRBD2 on 6 matching bases. Trimming removed 0 bases from V and 2 bases from J, with 7 bases in between. Germline CDR1 reads KGHSH; CDR2 reads LQKENI. This CDR3 spans 14 amino acids. CDR3: CASSPPGLQETQYF. In DNA form, the CDR3 reads TGTGCCAGCTCACCACCGGGACTGCAAGAGACCCAGTACTTC. Together with reference TRBV18 and TRBJ2-5, the CDR3 gives the full variable domain: NAGVMQNPRHLVRRRGQEARLRCSPMKGHSHVYWYRQLPEEGLKFMVYLQKENIIDESGMPKERFSAEFPKEGPSILRIQQVVRGDSAAYFCASSPPGLQETQYFGPGTRLLVL.

This chain connects TRBV6-5 to TRBJ2-5; D is unclear. Per germline, CDR1 MNHEY and CDR2 SVGAGI. V was cut by 2 bases and J by 7 bases, with 14 bases left in between. The CDR3 is 14 residues long. In DNA, the CDR3 is TGTGCCAGCAGTTACGCGGCAGCGACACGGACCCAGTACTTC. This sequence encodes CASSYAAATRTQYF.

The rearrangement uses TRBV5-8 and TRBJ1-6; a possible D gene is TRBD1 (5 bases). CDR1 SGHTS and CDR2 YDEGEE come from the germline V gene. This CDR3 contains 14 residues. Between the trimmed V and J ends, which lost 1 base and 10 bases, there was a span of 12 bases. The CDR3, as DNA: TGTGCCAGCAGCTTGTTCGGGGGGGGGTCACCCCTCCACTTT. Its translation: CASSLFGGGSPLHF.

In this sample, this clone turned up once. The V call is TRBV5-1, the J call TRBJ1-1; unclear D gene. Per the germline V gene, CDR1 is SGHRS and CDR2 is YFSETQ. The V and J ends lost 2 bases and 0 bases respectively, with 8 bases between them. CDR3 size: 14 residues. CDR3 DNA sequence: TGCGCCAGCAGCTTAGGACCCTTGAACACTGAAGCTTTCTTT. It is translated as CASSLGPLNTEAFF.

This sequence joins TRBV5-1 and TRBJ1-6; a possible D gene is TRBD1 (5 bases). Germline CDR1 and CDR2: SGHRS and YFSETQ. Deletions cut 0 bases from V and 6 bases from J, with 10 bases between. The CDR3 is 15 amino acids. This chain's CDR3 is CASSLGVQANSPLHF. The DNA of the CDR3 is TGCGCCAGCAGCTTGGGCGTACAGGCTAATTCACCCCTCCACTTT.

The chain links TRBV11-2 to TRBJ2-1; 9 bases are shared with TRBD2. With V trimmed by 3 bases and J by 8 bases, 2 bases remained unmatched. CDR1 SGHAT and CDR2 FQNNGV come from the germline V gene. The CDR3 totals 13 residues. The CDR3, as DNA: TGTGCCAGCAGCTTCGTAGCGGGAGATGAGCAGTTCTTC. It specifies CASSFVAGDEQFF.

This clone appeared once. The genes are TRBV11-2 and TRBJ2-3; possibly TRBD1 for D (6 bases). Trimming left V 5 bases short and J 2 bases short, with 11 bases between. Germline assignment: CDR1 SGHAT and CDR2 FQNNGV. The CDR3 is 14 residues long. The DNA for the CDR3 is TGTGCCAGCAGCCTGTGGGACACCACAGATACGCAGTATTTT. Amino acids: CASSLWDTTDTQYF. The full variable domain, completed using reference TRBV11-2 and TRBJ2-3, is EAGVAQSPRYKIIEKRQSVAFWCNPISGHATLYWYQQILGQGPKLLIQFQNNGVVDDSQLPKDRFSAERLKGVDSTLKIQPAKLEDSAVYLCASSLWDTTDTQYFGPGTRLTVL.

The CDR3 nucleotides read TGTGCCAGCAGCCCCCCCTCTAAGGACTACGAGCAGTACTTC. Translating it yields CASSPPSKDYEQYF. The chain has TRBV14 and TRBJ2-7, with no clear D. The germline V gene has CDR1 SGHDN and CDR2 FVKESK. The ends were cut back, 4 bases at V and 3 bases at J, with 13 bases in the middle. This CDR3 has 14 amino acids. Filled out from reference TRBV14 and TRBJ2-7, the complete variable domain reads EAGVTQFPSHSVIEKGQTVTLRCDPISGHDNLYWYRRVMGKEIKFLLHFVKESKQDESGMPNNRFLAERTGGTYSTLKVQPAELEDSGVYFCASSPPSKDYEQYFGPGTRLTVT.

This chain joins TRBV19 and TRBJ1-2; perhaps TRBD1 as D (5 bases). The CDR3 length is 13 residues. Germline CDR1 and CDR2: LNHDA and SQIVND (reference sequence). V was trimmed by 5 bases and J by 4 bases, leaving 11 bases between them. The CDR3 loop reads CASSPQGFYGYTF. The CDR3 nucleotides are TGTGCCAGTAGTCCGCAGGGTTTCTATGGCTACACCTTC.

The rearrangement joins TRBV6-6 to TRBJ2-7, with D tentatively TRBD2 (6 bases). From germline, CDR1 is MNHNY and CDR2 SVGAGI (reference sequence). V lost 0 bases, J lost 6 bases, and 15 bases lay in between. The CDR3 has 15 amino acids. The CDR3 sequence is CASSYSKAGRFEQYF. The CDR3 DNA follows: TGTGCCAGCAGTTACTCGAAGGCAGGGAGGTTCGAGCAGTACTTC.

The J gene is TRBJ2-1, the V gene TRBV5-6, with TRBD2 matching 10 bases. CDR3 length: 16 residues. J gave up 6 bases and V 4 bases, and 10 bases lay outside the gene matches. Germline CDR1 reads SGHDT; CDR2 reads YYEEEE. The CDR3 DNA is TGTGCCAGCAGCCGGACTATAGCGGGGGGTGGCAATGAGCAGTTCTTC. Amino acid sequence: CASSRTIAGGGNEQFF. Full variable domain (remainder filled in from reference TRBV5-6 and TRBJ2-1): DAGVTQSPTHLIKTRGQQVTLRCSPKSGHDTVSWYQQALGQGPQFIFQYYEEEERQRGNFPDRFSGHQFPNYSSELNVNALLLGDSALYLCASSRTIAGGGNEQFFGPGTRLTVL.

The chain carries TRBV6-5 and TRBJ2-7; TRBD1 agrees at 7 bases. Germline trimming cut 2 bases from V and 3 bases from J; bases unmatched to any gene: 1. The CDR3 spans 13 residues. Germline-derived CDR1 and CDR2 are MNHEY and SVGAGI. This chain's CDR3 is CASSYGTDYEQYF. In nucleotides, the CDR3 is TGTGCCAGCAGTTACGGGACAGACTACGAGCAGTACTTC.

CDR3 coding DNA: TGTGCCAGCAGTGAAGCGTGGAAGGGGGCCTACGAGCAGTACTTC. Its translation: CASSEAWKGAYEQYF. V and J are TRBV6-1 and TRBJ2-7, with D maybe TRBD1 (6 bases). CDR3 size: 15 residues. With 0 bases removed from V and 2 bases from J, the gap between germline ends came to 11 bases. Per the germline V gene, CDR1 is MNHNS and CDR2 is SASEGT.

The CDR3 bases are TGTGCCAGCAGCTGGACAGGGGGCGATTACGAGCAGTACTTC. Encoded protein: CASSWTGGDYEQYF. The chain recombines TRBV11-2 with TRBJ2-7; 11 nucleotides line up with TRBD1. The J segment lost 4 bases and the V segment lost 4 bases, leaving 3 bases of the junction unmatched. CDR3 length equals 14 residues. The V gene's germline CDR1 is SGHAT and CDR2 FQNNGV. The whole variable domain, remainder taken from reference TRBV11-2 and TRBJ2-7, is EAGVAQSPRYKIIEKRQSVAFWCNPISGHATLYWYQQILGQGPKLLIQFQNNGVVDDSQLPKDRFSAERLKGVDSTLKIQPAKLEDSAVYLCASSWTGGDYEQYFGPGTRLTVT.

This clone was seen once. The chain employs TRBV6-1 and TRBJ1-4; D gene unclear. The CDR3 spans 12 residues. Trimming removed 4 bases from V and 4 bases from J, with 4 bases in between. CDR1 and CDR2 from the germline V gene are MNHNS and SASEGT. In nucleotides, the CDR3 is TGTGCCAGCAGTGGTTATAATGAAAAACTGTTTTTT. It codes for CASSGYNEKLFF.

This rearrangement joins TRBV7-9 to TRBJ2-7; D uncertain. The germline gives CDR1 SEHNR, CDR2 FQNEAQ (reference sequence). With 3 bases removed from V and 0 bases from J, the gap between germline ends came to 6 bases. The CDR3 runs to 13 residues. CDR3 bases: TGTGCCAGCAGCTTGGCGAGCTCCTACGAGCAGTACTTC. Translated, it gives CASSLASSYEQYF. Looking up the rest from reference TRBV7-9 and TRBJ2-7 gives the full variable domain: DTGVSQNPRHKITKRGQNVTFRCDPISEHNRLYWYRQTLGQGPEFLTYFQNEAQLEKSRLLSDRFSAERPKGSFSTLEIQRTEQGDSAMYLCASSLASSYEQYFGPGTRLTVT.

The V call is TRBV6-1, the J call TRBJ2-1; a possible D gene is TRBD2 (7 bases). Trimming took off 3 bases at V and 9 bases at J, with 18 bases between the two ends. CDR3 length: 15 amino acids. The germline V gene has CDR1 MNHNS and CDR2 SASEGT. CDR3 sequence reads: CASSDKQGGRAEQFF. CDR3 DNA sequence: TGTGCCAGCAGTGATAAACAGGGAGGGAGGGCTGAGCAGTTCTTC.

The chain employs TRBV7-9 and TRBJ2-1; 11 nucleotides align to TRBD2. With V trimmed by 6 bases and J by 7 bases, 8 bases remained unmatched. The germline V gene has CDR1 SEHNR and CDR2 FQNEAQ (reference sequence). This CDR3 region has 15 residues. This CDR3 reads CASRASSGGANEQFF. In nucleotides, the CDR3 is TGTGCCAGCAGGGCCAGTAGCGGGGGGGCAAATGAGCAGTTCTTC.

The genes are TRBV27 and TRBJ1-1, with no clear D. Per the germline V gene, CDR1 is MNHEY and CDR2 is SMNVEV (reference sequence). The CDR3 length is 14 residues. The V gene lost 4 bases and the J gene lost 1 base, with 10 bases spanning the gap. The CDR3 spells CASSYDHGNTEAFF. DNA of the CDR3: TGTGCCAGCAGTTACGATCACGGGAACACTGAAGCTTTCTTT.

V usage is TRBV6-5 and J usage is TRBJ2-7, with TRBD1 identical over 8 bases. The germline gives CDR1 MNHEY, CDR2 SVGAGI. This CDR3 contains 12 residues. The ends lost 10 bases at V and 9 bases at J; junction bases unmatched: 11. The CDR3: CATSEQGVRQYF. The CDR3 coding sequence is TGTGCCACCTCGGAACAGGGGGTAAGGCAGTACTTC.

The rearrangement uses TRBV10-3 and TRBJ2-1; tentative D call: TRBD1 (6 bases). Trimming removed 0 bases from V and 4 bases from J, with 16 bases in between. This CDR3 is 17 amino acids long. Germline V gene lookup returns CDR1 ENHRY and CDR2 SYGVKD. This CDR3 is CAISESRQATMYNEQFF. CDR3 coding DNA: TGTGCCATCAGTGAGTCAAGACAGGCCACGATGTACAATGAGCAGTTCTTC.

This chain connects TRBV2 to TRBJ1-1; no reliable D call. CDR1 and CDR2 from the germline V gene are SNHLY and FYNNEI. Trimming cost V 6 bases and J 0 bases, with 20 bases left between them. This CDR3 contains 17 residues. CDR3 sequence reads: CASSGNEGETVNTEAFF. CDR3 sequence (DNA): TGTGCCAGCAGCGGCAACGAAGGTGAGACGGTGAACACTGAAGCTTTCTTT.

The chain combines TRBV30 with TRBJ2-1; 9 nucleotides match TRBD1. The CDR3 has 16 amino acids. V gave up 3 bases and J gave up 6 bases; unmatched junction bases: 12. CDR1 GTSNPN and CDR2 SVGIG come from the germline V gene (reference sequence). Here the CDR3 reads CAWSPASGQGSNEQFF. CDR3 nucleotide sequence: TGTGCCTGGAGCCCCGCCAGTGGACAGGGGTCCAATGAGCAGTTCTTC.

This clone was seen only once. J is TRBJ2-5 and V is TRBV7-2; 10 nucleotides align to TRBD2. Germline-derived CDR1 and CDR2 are SGHTA and FQGNSA. The CDR3 is made up of 13 amino acids. Trimming at V came to 5 bases and at J to 5 bases, leaving 2 bases not matched to a gene. As DNA, the CDR3 is TGTGCCAGCAGCCTGACTAGCGGGGAGACCCAGTACTTC. Amino acid sequence: CASSLTSGETQYF. Variable domain in full (rest from reference TRBV7-2 and TRBJ2-5): GAGVSQSPSNKVTEKGKDVELRCDPISGHTALYWYRQSLGQGLEFLIYFQGNSAPDKSGLPSDRFSAERTGGSVSTLTIQRTQQEDSAVYLCASSLTSGETQYFGPGTRLLVL.